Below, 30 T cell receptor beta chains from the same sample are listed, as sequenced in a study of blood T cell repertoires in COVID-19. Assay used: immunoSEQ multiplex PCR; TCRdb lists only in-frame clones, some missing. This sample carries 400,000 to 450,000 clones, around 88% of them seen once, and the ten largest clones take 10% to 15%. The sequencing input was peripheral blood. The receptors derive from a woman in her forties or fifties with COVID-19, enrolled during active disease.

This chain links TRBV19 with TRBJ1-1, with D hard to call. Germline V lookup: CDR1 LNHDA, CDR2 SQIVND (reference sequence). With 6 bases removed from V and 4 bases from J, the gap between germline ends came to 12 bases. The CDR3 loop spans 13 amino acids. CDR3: CASRSGFGTEAFF. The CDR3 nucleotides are TGTGCCAGTAGGTCCGGGTTCGGCACTGAAGCTTTCTTT.

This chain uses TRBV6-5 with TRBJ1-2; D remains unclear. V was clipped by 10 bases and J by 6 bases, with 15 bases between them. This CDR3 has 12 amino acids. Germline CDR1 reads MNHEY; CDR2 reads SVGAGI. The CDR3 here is CAIPRGIDGYTF. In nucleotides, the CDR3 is TGTGCCATCCCGCGGGGTATTGATGGCTACACCTTC.

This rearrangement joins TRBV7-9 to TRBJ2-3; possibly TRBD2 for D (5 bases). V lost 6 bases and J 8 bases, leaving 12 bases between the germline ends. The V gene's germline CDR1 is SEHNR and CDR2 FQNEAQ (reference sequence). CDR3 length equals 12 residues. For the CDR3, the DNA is TGTGCCAGCAGGGGGAGACTGGTTACGCAGTATTTT. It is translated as CASRGRLVTQYF.

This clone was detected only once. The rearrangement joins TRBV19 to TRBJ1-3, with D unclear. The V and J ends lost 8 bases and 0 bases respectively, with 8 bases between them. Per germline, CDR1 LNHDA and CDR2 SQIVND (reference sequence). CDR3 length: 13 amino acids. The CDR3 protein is CASRVYSGNTIYF. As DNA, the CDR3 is TGTGCCAGTCGGGTGTACTCTGGAAACACCATATATTTT. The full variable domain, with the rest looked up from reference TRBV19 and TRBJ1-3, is DGGITQSPKYLFRKEGQNVTLSCEQNLNHDAMYWYRQDPGQGLRLIYYSQIVNDFQKGDIAEGYSVSREKKESFPLTVTSAQKNPTAFYLCASRVYSGNTIYFGEGSWLTVV.

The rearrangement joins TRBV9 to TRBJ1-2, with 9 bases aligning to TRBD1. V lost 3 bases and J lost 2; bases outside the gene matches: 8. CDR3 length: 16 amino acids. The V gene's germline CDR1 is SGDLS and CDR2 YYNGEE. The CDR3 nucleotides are TGTGCCAGCAGCGCTTCGCCGGGACAGGGCAACTATGGCTACACCTTC. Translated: CASSASPGQGNYGYTF.

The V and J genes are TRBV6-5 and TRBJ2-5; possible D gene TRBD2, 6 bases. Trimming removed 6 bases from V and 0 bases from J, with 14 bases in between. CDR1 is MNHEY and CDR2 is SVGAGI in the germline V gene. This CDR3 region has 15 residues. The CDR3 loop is CASRLGGLYQETQYF. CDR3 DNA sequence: TGTGCCAGCAGGTTGGGAGGATTGTACCAAGAGACCCAGTACTTC.

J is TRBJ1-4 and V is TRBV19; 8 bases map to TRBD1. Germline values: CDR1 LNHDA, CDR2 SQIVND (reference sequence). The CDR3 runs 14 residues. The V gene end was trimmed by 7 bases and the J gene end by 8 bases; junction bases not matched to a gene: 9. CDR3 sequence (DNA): TGTGCCAGTAATTCACAGGGGGTTTACGAAAAACTGTTTTTT. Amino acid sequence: CASNSQGVYEKLFF.

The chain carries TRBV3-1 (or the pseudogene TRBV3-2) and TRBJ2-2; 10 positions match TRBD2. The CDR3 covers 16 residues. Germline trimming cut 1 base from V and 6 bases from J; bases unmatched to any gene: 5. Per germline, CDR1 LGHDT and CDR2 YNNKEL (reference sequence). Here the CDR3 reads CASSQVAGGYAGELFF. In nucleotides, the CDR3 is TGTGCCAGCAGCCAAGTAGCGGGGGGTTACGCCGGGGAGCTGTTTTTT.

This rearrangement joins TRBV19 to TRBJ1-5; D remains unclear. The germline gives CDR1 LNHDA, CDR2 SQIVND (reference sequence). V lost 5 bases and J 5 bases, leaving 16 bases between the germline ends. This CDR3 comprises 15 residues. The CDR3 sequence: CASSVVLAVYQPQHF. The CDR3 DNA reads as TGTGCCAGTAGTGTGGTCCTCGCGGTTTATCAGCCCCAGCATTTT.

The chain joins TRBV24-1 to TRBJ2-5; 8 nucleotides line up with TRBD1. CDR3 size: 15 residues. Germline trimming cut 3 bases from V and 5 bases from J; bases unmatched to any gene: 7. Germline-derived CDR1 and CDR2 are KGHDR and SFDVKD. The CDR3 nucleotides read TGTGCCACCAGTGATCGGCACAGGGGGTCGGAGACCCAGTACTTC. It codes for CATSDRHRGSETQYF.

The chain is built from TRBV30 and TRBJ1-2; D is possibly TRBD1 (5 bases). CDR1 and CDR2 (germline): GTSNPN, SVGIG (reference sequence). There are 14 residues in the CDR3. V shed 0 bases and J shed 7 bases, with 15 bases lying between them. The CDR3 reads CAWSVDSLGGGYTF. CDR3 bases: TGTGCCTGGAGTGTTGATTCCTTGGGGGGTGGCTACACCTTC.

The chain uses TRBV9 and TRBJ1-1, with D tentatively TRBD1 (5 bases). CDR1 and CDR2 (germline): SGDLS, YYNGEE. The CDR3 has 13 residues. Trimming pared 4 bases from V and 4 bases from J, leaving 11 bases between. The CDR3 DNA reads TGTGCCAGCAGCCTCGGGGGTGGCACTGAAGCTTTCTTT. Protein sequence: CASSLGGGTEAFF.

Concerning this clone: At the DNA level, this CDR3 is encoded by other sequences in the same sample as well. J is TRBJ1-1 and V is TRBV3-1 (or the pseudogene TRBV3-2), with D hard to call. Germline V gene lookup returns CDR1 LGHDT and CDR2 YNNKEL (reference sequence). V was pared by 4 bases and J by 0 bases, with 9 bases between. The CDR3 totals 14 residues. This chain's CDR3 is CASSRGGVNTEAFF. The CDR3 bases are TGTGCCAGCAGCCGGGGAGGTGTGAACACTGAAGCTTTCTTT.

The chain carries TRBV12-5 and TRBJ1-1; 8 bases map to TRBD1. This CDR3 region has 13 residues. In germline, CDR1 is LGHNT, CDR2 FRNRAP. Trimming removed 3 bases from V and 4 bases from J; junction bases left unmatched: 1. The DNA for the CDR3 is TGTGCTAGTGGTTTTACAGGGGGCACTGAAGCTTTCTTT. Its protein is CASGFTGGTEAFF.

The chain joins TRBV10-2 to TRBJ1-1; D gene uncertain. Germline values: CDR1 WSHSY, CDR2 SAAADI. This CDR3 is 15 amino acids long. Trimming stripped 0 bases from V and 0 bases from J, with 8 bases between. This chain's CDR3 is CASSESLSLNTEAFF. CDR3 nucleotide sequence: TGCGCCAGCAGTGAGTCCTTAAGCCTGAACACTGAAGCTTTCTTT.

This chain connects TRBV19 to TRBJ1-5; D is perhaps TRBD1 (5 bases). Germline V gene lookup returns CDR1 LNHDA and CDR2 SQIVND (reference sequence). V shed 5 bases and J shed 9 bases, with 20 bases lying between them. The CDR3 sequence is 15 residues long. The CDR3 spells CASSLGQGKRAPQHF. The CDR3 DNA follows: TGTGCCAGTAGTCTTGGGCAGGGTAAGAGAGCGCCCCAGCATTTT.

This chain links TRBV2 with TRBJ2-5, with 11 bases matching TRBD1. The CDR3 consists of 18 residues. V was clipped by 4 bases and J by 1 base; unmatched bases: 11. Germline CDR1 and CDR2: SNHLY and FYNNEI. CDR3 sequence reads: CASSVPPGGTGGQETQYF. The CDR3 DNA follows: TGTGCCAGCAGTGTCCCACCCGGAGGGACAGGGGGCCAAGAGACCCAGTACTTC.

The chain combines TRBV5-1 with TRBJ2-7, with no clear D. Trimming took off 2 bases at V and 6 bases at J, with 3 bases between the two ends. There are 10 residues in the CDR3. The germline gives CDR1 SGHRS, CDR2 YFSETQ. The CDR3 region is CASSFSEQYF. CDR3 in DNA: TGCGCCAGCAGCTTTAGCGAGCAGTACTTC.

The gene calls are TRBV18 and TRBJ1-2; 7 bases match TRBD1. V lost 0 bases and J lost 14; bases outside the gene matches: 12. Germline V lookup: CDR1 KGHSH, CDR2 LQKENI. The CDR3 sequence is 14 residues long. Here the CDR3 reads CASSPPGQQGTITF. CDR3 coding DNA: TGTGCCAGCTCACCACCGGGACAGCAAGGGACGATAACCTTC.

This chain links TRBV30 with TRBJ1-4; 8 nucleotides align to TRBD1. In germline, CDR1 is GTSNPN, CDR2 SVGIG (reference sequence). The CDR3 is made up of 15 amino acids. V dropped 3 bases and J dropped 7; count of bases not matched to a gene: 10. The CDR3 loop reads CAWSEQGALGEKLFF. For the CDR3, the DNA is TGTGCCTGGAGCGAGCAGGGGGCCCTAGGTGAAAAACTGTTTTTT.

This CDR3 reads CASARLEAPEAFF. Written as DNA, the CDR3 is TGTGCCAGCGCCCGACTGGAGGCCCCTGAAGCTTTCTTT. The chain carries TRBV7-9 and TRBJ1-1; D unresolved. The germline V gene has CDR1 SEHNR and CDR2 FQNEAQ (reference sequence). V lost 8 bases and J lost 6, with 16 bases in between. The CDR3 is 13 residues long.

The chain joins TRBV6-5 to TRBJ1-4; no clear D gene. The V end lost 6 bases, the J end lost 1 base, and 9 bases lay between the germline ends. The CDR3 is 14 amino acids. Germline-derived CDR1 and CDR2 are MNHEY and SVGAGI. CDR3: CASRPGVTNEKLFF. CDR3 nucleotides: TGTGCCAGCAGGCCCGGGGTAACTAATGAAAAACTGTTTTTT.

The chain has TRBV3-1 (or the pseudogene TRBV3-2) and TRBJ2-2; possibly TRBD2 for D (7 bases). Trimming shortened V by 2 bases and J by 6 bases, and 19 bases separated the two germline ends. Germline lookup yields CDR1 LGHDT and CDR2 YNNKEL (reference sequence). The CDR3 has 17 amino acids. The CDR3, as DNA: TGTGCCAGCAGCCAAATGCAGTTCGGGGGGCCCGCCGGGGAGCTGTTTTTT. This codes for CASSQMQFGGPAGELFF.

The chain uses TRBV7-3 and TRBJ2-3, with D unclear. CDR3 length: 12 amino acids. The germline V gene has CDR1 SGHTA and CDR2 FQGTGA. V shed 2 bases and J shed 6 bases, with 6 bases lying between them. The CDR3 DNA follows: TGTGCCAGCAGCTTACCTTCCGATACGCAGTATTTT. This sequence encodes CASSLPSDTQYF.

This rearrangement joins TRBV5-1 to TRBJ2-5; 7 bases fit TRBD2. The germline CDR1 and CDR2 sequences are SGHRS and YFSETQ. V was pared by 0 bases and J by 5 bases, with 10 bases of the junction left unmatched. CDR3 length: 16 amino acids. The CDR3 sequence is CASSLVTLAGGETQYF. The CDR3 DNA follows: TGCGCCAGCAGCTTGGTTACGCTAGCCGGGGGGGAGACCCAGTACTTC.

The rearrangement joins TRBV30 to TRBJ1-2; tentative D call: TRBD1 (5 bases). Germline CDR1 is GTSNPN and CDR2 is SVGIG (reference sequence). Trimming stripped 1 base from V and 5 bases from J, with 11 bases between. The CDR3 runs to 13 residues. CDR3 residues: CAWSAGPHYGYTF. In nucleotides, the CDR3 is TGTGCCTGGAGTGCAGGGCCACATTATGGCTACACCTTC.

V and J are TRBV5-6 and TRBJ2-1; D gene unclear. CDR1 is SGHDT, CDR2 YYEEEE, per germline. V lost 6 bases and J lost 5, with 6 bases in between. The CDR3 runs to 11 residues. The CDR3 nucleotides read TGTGCCAGCAATCGGGACAATGAGCAGTTCTTC. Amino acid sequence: CASNRDNEQFF.

CDR3 nucleotides: TGTGCCAGTAGTACGCGGACAGAAGGTTCACCCCTCCACTTT. Residues: CASSTRTEGSPLHF. The V and J genes are TRBV19 and TRBJ1-6, with D possibly TRBD1 on 6 matching bases. V dropped 4 bases and J dropped 9 bases, with 13 bases sitting between them. CDR3 length: 14 amino acids. Germline V CDR1 and CDR2: LNHDA, SQIVND (reference sequence).

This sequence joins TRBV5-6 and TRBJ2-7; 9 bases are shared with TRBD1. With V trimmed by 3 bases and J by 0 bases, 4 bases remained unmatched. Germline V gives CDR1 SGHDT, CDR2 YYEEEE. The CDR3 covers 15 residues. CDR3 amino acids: CASSWGQGYSYEQYF. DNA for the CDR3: TGTGCCAGCAGCTGGGGACAGGGATACTCCTACGAGCAGTACTTC.

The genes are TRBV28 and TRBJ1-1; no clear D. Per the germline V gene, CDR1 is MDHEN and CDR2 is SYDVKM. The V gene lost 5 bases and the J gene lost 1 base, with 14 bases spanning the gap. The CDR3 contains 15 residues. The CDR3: CASSPPRGRNTEAFF. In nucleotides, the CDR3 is TGTGCCAGCAGTCCCCCCCGTGGGAGGAACACTGAAGCTTTCTTT. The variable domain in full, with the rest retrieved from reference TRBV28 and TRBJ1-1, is DVKVTQSSRYLVKRTGEKVFLECVQDMDHENMFWYRQDPGLGLRLIYFSYDVKMKEKGDIPEGYSVSREKKERFSLILESASTNQTSMYLCASSPPRGRNTEAFFGQGTRLTVV.